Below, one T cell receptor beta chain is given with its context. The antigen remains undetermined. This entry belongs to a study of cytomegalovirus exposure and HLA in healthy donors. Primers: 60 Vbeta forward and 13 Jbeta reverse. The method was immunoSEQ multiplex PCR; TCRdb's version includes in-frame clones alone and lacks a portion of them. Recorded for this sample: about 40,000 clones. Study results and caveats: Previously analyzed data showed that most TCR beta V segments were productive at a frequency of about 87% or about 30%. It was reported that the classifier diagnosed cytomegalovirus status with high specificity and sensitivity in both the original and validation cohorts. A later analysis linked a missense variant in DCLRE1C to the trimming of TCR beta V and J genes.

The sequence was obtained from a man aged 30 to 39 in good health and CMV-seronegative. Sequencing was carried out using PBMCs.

This CDR3 reads CASSLTPGQGTEAFF. CDR3 DNA sequence: TGTGCCAGCAGCTTAACCCCGGGACAGGGCACTGAAGCTTTCTTT. The rearrangement uses TRBV7-3 and TRBJ1-1, with 9 bases aligning to TRBD1. The ends lost 0 bases at V and 4 bases at J; junction bases unmatched: 3. The CDR3 sequence is 15 residues long. The germline V gene encodes CDR1 SGHTA and CDR2 FQGTGA.